This TCR beta chain is drawn from a study of blood T cell repertoires in COVID-19. Study context: Donors in the United States, Italy and Spain gave samples during acute or convalescent COVID-19. Nucleic acid was either cDNA or gDNA, and it came from T cells, B-cell-depleted T cells, or PBMCs.

The data were produced by immunoSEQ multiplex PCR, yet TCRdb's version contains in-frame clones alone and is incomplete. The sample carries 200,000 to 250,000 clones, almost 90% recorded once. Germline CDR1 is SGHTA and CDR2 is FQGNSA. With 4 bases clipped from V and 4 bases from J, the junction kept 4 bases outside the gene matches. The CDR3 has 15 amino acids. The clonotype comes from a young man with active or convalescent COVID-19. This sequence joins TRBV7-2 and TRBJ1-1, with 12 bases aligning to TRBD1. What was sequenced was peripheral blood. CDR3: CASSSGQGAGTEAFF. The CDR3, as DNA: TGTGCCAGCAGCTCGGGACAGGGGGCCGGCACTGAAGCTTTCTTT.